The 13 T cell receptor beta chains listed next were all sequenced from one sample in a study of shared clonotypes between healthy human individuals. Method: immunoSEQ multiplex PCR; TCRdb's copy keeps in-frame clones and lacks some. The sample holds some 800,000 clones, about 92% seen once. Cells designated naive CD8 were CD45RO-negative and were positively selected for CCR7, with terminally differentiated effector memory CD45RA+ cells excluded. Sequencing was performed on naive CD8+ T cells sorted from blood. The receptors come from a man in his thirties or forties in good health.

For the CDR3, the DNA is TGTGCCTCCCGCGAACCCGAAGATCGAGCGGATTTCTTCTCCTACGAGCAGTACTTC. Its protein is CASREPEDRADFFSYEQYF. This rearrangement joins TRBV9 to TRBJ2-7; possibly TRBD2 for D (5 bases). CDR3 length equals 19 residues. Trimming stripped 10 bases from V and 0 bases from J, with 32 bases between. Germline V CDR1 and CDR2: SGDLS, YYNGEE.

This chain joins TRBV29-1 and TRBJ1-2, with a possible D match to TRBD1 (6 bases). CDR1 is SQVTM and CDR2 is ANQGSEA in the germline V gene. The germline V and J ends were trimmed by 6 bases and 1 base, with 15 bases remaining between them. The CDR3 sequence is 14 residues long. The CDR3 here is CSVDGQIDNYGYTF. The CDR3 DNA is TGCAGCGTGGATGGACAGATTGATAACTATGGCTACACCTTC.

The J gene is TRBJ2-7, the V gene TRBV7-9; the D gene could be TRBD1 or TRBD2 (5 bases each). Germline CDR1 is SEHNR and CDR2 is FQNEAQ (reference sequence). The CDR3 contains 17 residues. V was cut by 5 bases and J by 6 bases, with 26 bases left in between. CDR3 nucleotides: TGTGCCAGCAGCGCTAGCCGTGTAGGGGAAAACGTGGGCGAGCAGTACTTC. Translated: CASSASRVGENVGEQYF.

A word on this clone: Germline and junction disagree at one end, which may indicate a read error. V is TRBV9 and J is TRBJ2-7, with TRBD1 matching over 7 bases. Germline CDR1 reads SGDLS; CDR2 reads YYNGEE. CDR3 size: 15 residues. The CDR3 protein is CASSVGGQASYEQYF. The CDR3 DNA reads as TGTGCCAGCAGCGTAGGAGGACAGGCCTCCTATGAGCAGTACTTC.

This clone was found once. The rearrangement joins TRBV5-1 to TRBJ2-7, with D possibly called TRBD1 or TRBD2 (5 bases each). Germline V gene data show CDR1 as SGHRS and CDR2 as YFSETQ. Deletions cut 2 bases from V and 1 base from J, with 13 bases between. This CDR3 has 15 amino acids. CDR3 in DNA: TGCGCCAGCAGCTTTTATGGGGGTCCATCCTACGAGCAGTACTTC. It codes for CASSFYGGPSYEQYF.

This sequence joins TRBV2 and TRBJ2-7; D gene uncertain. In germline, CDR1 is SNHLY, CDR2 FYNNEI. V dropped 7 bases and J dropped 6 bases, with 16 bases sitting between them. The CDR3 totals 13 residues. This CDR3 reads CASMARTLTEQYF. CDR3 in DNA: TGTGCCAGCATGGCCAGGACCCTTACCGAGCAGTACTTC.

CDR3: CASSSSLLAGVSYEQYF. The CDR3 bases are TGTGCCAGCAGCTCATCCTTGCTAGCGGGAGTTTCCTACGAGCAGTACTTC. The chain links TRBV11-2 to TRBJ2-7; TRBD2 matches at 10 bases. V was clipped by 4 bases and J by 1 base; unmatched bases: 10. The CDR3 length is 17 residues. CDR1 is SGHAT and CDR2 is FQNNGV in the germline V gene.

This sequence joins TRBV7-3 and TRBJ2-5; TRBD1 aligns across 7 bases. V was pared by 4 bases and J by 2 bases, with 4 bases of the junction left unmatched. In germline, CDR1 is SGHTA, CDR2 FQGTGA. The length of the CDR3 is 14 residues. CDR3 sequence: CASSSSGQQETQYF. CDR3 bases: TGTGCCAGCAGCTCATCGGGACAGCAAGAGACCCAGTACTTC.

J is TRBJ1-5 and V is TRBV2; 7 positions match TRBD1. V gave up 3 bases and J gave up 3 bases; unmatched junction bases: 8. CDR3 length: 16 residues. CDR1 is SNHLY, CDR2 FYNNEI, per germline. CDR3 sequence reads: CASSEPTGWNNQPQHF. The CDR3 nucleotides read TGTGCCAGCAGTGAGCCGACAGGGTGGAACAATCAGCCCCAGCATTTT.

This chain links TRBV10-3 with TRBJ2-3, with D possibly TRBD1 on 5 matching bases. The CDR3 sequence is 15 residues long. V was clipped by 5 bases and J by 5 bases, with 17 bases between them. CDR1 is ENHRY and CDR2 is SYGVKD in the germline V gene. The CDR3 loop is CAISIAGNSGDTQYF. The CDR3 nucleotides are TGTGCCATCAGTATCGCAGGGAACTCGGGAGATACGCAGTATTTT.

This clone was seen only once. The J gene is TRBJ1-1, the V gene TRBV7-6; 9 nucleotides line up with TRBD1. The germline V gene has CDR1 SGHVS and CDR2 FNYEAQ. The CDR3 is made up of 15 amino acids. The V segment lost 5 bases and the J segment 0 bases; nucleotides outside the gene matches: 4. This chain's CDR3 is CASSHYRGLNTEAFF. CDR3 bases: TGTGCCAGCAGCCATTACAGGGGGCTGAACACTGAAGCTTTCTTT.

The chain links TRBV5-6 to TRBJ1-3; no clear D gene. The germline gives CDR1 SGHDT, CDR2 YYEEEE. V was trimmed by 4 bases and J by 0 bases, leaving 8 bases between them. This CDR3 spans 14 amino acids. The CDR3 is CASSIVNSGNTIYF. The CDR3 nucleotides are TGTGCCAGCAGCATTGTTAACTCTGGAAACACCATATATTTT.

In regard to this clone: One end of the junction varies from germline; a read error may be responsible. V and J are TRBV7-7 and TRBJ1-1; tentatively, D is TRBD1 (6 bases). The CDR3 spans 18 residues. Germline V gene data show CDR1 as SSHAT and CDR2 as FNYEAQ (reference sequence). The CDR3 DNA sequence: TGTGCTAGCAGCTTATCACCGAGGGCGGGACAAGTAAACACTGAAGCTTTCTTT. Its protein is CASSLSPRAGQVNTEAFF.